Listed below are T cell receptor beta chains from one sample, sequenced in a study of shared clonotypes between healthy human individuals. Only in-frame clones appear in the TCRdb table, and some are missing; sequencing was by immunoSEQ multiplex PCR. This sample has about 1 million clones; 65% to 75% occur once, and the top ten carry approximately 1.5%. Sequenced input: memory CD4+ T cells sorted from blood. The receptors here all came from a man between 18 and 35 years old in good health. The CDR3 runs from the conserved cysteine through the conserved F or W. The D gene is left open where the match is weak. Some rows have no size entry. The others give once, few or many, or a class for an expanded clone.

D	V	J	size	CDR3	DNA
.	TRBV7-2	TRBJ1-1	.	CASSPRMGWIEAFF	TGTGCCAGCAGCCCTCGGATGGGTTGGATTGAAGCTTTCTTT
.	TRBV6-5	TRBJ1-1	.	CASLRGTEAFF	TGTGCCAGCCTGCGTGGGACTGAAGCTTTCTTT
.	TRBV7-9	TRBJ2-5	.	CASSLGDRTATETQYF	TGTGCCAGCAGCTTAGGCGACAGGACGGCGACGGAGACCCAGTACTTC
TRBD2	TRBV18	TRBJ2-1	.	CASSPTTSGSYNEQFF	TGTGCCAGCTCACCGACGACTAGCGGGAGTTACAATGAGCAGTTCTTC
.	TRBV2	TRBJ2-5	.	CASSGQKQETQYF	TGTGCCAGCAGTGGACAGAAGCAAGAGACCCAGTACTTC
.	TRBV6-5	TRBJ2-7	.	CASQSEVVYEQYF	TGTGCCAGCCAGTCGGAGGTGGTCTACGAGCAGTACTTC
TRBD2	TRBV27	TRBJ2-1	.	CASSFQWTSGTYNEQFF	TGTGCCAGCAGTTTCCAATGGACTAGCGGTACCTACAATGAGCAGTTCTTC
TRBD2	TRBV5-1	TRBJ2-7	.	CASSRRTGLKPYEQYF	TGCGCCAGCAGCCGAAGGACGGGACTAAAACCCTACGAGCAGTACTTC
TRBD2	TRBV28	TRBJ2-2	.	CASTGRGTGELFF	TGTGCCAGCACAGGGAGGGGCACCGGGGAGCTGTTTTTT
.	TRBV18	TRBJ1-6	.	CASSPGDTLHF	TGTGCCAGCTCGCCAGGGGATACCCTCCACTTT
.	TRBV6-1	TRBJ1-6	.	CASSPPKGLNSPLHF	TGTGCCAGCAGTCCCCCTAAGGGGCTCAATTCACCCCTCCACTTT
.	TRBV7-9	TRBJ1-4	.	CASEQTTNEKLFF	TGTGCCAGCGAGCAGACAACTAATGAAAAACTGTTTTTT
.	TRBV4-2	TRBJ1-4	few	CASSQGTEATNEKLFF	TGTGCCAGCAGCCAAGGGACGGAGGCAACTAATGAAAAACTGTTTTTT
TRBD1	TRBV5-1	TRBJ1-2	many	CASSLEGQALGYGYTF	TGCGCCAGCAGCTTGGAAGGACAGGCCCTAGGGTATGGCTACACCTTC
.	TRBV30	TRBJ1-3	few	CARESLVGNTIYF	TGTGCTCGGGAGAGCTTGGTTGGAAACACCATATATTTT
.	TRBV5-1	TRBJ2-3	.	CATSPQPQGTQYF	TGCGCCACCTCACCCCAGCCGCAAGGTACGCAGTATTTT
TRBD2	TRBV5-1	TRBJ2-3	few	CASSLGTSADTQYF	TGCGCCAGCAGTCTCGGGACTAGCGCAGATACGCAGTATTTT
.	TRBV10-3	TRBJ2-7	.	CAIRGLPYEQYF	TGTGCCATCAGGGGTTTGCCCTACGAGCAGTACTTC
.	TRBV6-1	TRBJ1-2	.	CATRELQDYGYTF	TGTGCCACCAGAGAGCTACAGGACTATGGCTACACCTTC
.	TRBV19	TRBJ1-1	.	CASSTYTANTEAFF	TGTGCCAGTAGTACCTATACAGCAAACACTGAAGCTTTCTTT
.	TRBV5-1	TRBJ2-7	.	CASSLYYEQYF	TGCGCCAGCAGCCTATATTACGAGCAGTACTTC
.	TRBV5-1	TRBJ1-2	.	CASSLQGISYGYTF	TGCGCCAGCAGCTTGCAGGGGATCTCCTATGGCTACACCTTC
.	TRBV7-2	TRBJ1-1	few	CASQGNTEAFF	TGTGCCAGCCAAGGGAACACTGAAGCTTTCTTT
TRBD1	TRBV5-6	TRBJ2-1	.	CASSLEGRGRLLKYEQFF	TGTGCCAGCAGCTTGGAGGGCAGGGGGCGGTTATTGAAGTATGAGCAGTTCTTC
TRBD1	TRBV6-5	TRBJ2-3	.	CASRKTGVDTQYF	TGTGCCAGCAGGAAGACAGGGGTGGATACGCAGTATTTT
.	TRBV11-2	TRBJ2-3	.	CASSFGFSTDTQYF	TGTGCCAGCAGCTTCGGGTTTAGCACAGATACGCAGTATTTT
.	TRBV5-4	TRBJ2-2	.	CASSTQNTGELFF	TGTGCCAGCAGCACACAGAACACCGGGGAGCTGTTTTTT
TRBD1	TRBV27	TRBJ2-7	.	CASRTTGQASYEQYF	TGTGCCAGCAGAACAACGGGACAGGCCTCCTACGAGCAGTACTTC
.	TRBV30	TRBJ1-2	.	CAWTLQRTYGYTF	TGTGCCTGGACTCTACAGAGAACCTATGGTTACACCTTC
TRBD1	TRBV30	TRBJ1-2	.	CAWRDLGFSTGIYGYTF	TGTGCCTGGAGGGACCTCGGTTTTTCGACAGGGATCTATGGCTACACCTTC
.	TRBV27	TRBJ1-2	.	CASSRQGSKGGYTF	TGTGCCAGCAGTCGGCAGGGGAGTAAGGGTGGCTACACCTTC
.	TRBV7-8	TRBJ1-6	.	CASSMGRRENNSPLHF	TGTGCCAGCAGCATGGGTCGAAGAGAAAATAATTCACCCCTCCACTTT
.	TRBV6-1	TRBJ2-7	.	CASRPQEKSYEQYF	TGTGCCAGCAGGCCCCAGGAGAAATCCTACGAGCAGTACTTC